One sample yielded the 21 T cell receptor beta chains listed below, sequenced in a study of CD4 T cells in relation to SARS-CoV-2 and coronaviruses. No cognate antigen is known for these TCRs. Using immunoSEQ multiplex PCR, the repertoire was profiled, and TCRdb retains in-frame clones only, with some absent. The sample includes around 45,000 clones, over 75% of them seen just once. The material sequenced was naive CD4+ T cells from PBMCs, cultured in vitro. Regarding subset: naive CD4+ T cells isolated by negative enrichment. The receptors derive from an adult with COVID-19.

The chain couples TRBV5-1 to TRBJ2-7; TRBD2 matches 9 bases. The CDR3 sequence is 15 residues long. CDR1 is SGHRS, CDR2 YFSETQ, per germline. J was trimmed by 4 bases and V by 0 bases; bases with no gene match: 5. The CDR3: CASSLVAGGPYEQYF. CDR3 nucleotides: TGCGCCAGCAGCTTGGTCGCGGGAGGGCCGTACGAGCAGTACTTC.

Only a few counts were recorded for this clone. The V gene is TRBV27, the J gene TRBJ2-3, with a weak D call TRBD2 (5 bases). Germline V gene lookup returns CDR1 MNHEY and CDR2 SMNVEV (reference sequence). V was trimmed by 3 bases and J by 4 bases, leaving 20 bases between them. This CDR3 region has 17 residues. DNA for the CDR3: TGTGCCAGCAGTTTTAGGGCGGGTATGAGTAGCGCAGATACGCAGTATTTT. It codes for CASSFRAGMSSADTQYF.

This clone was counted between two and nine times. The chain is built from TRBV4-1 and TRBJ1-2; no clear D. V lost 0 bases and J lost 1, with 12 bases in between. This CDR3 spans 16 amino acids. In germline, CDR1 is MGHRA, CDR2 YSYEKL. The CDR3 bases are TGCGCCAGCAGCCAAGAATTAGGATACGGTAACTATGGCTACACCTTC. It codes for CASSQELGYGNYGYTF.

Only a few counts were recorded for this clone. The J gene is TRBJ1-3, the V gene TRBV28; D unresolved. Trimming shortened V by 4 bases and J by 3 bases, and 10 bases separated the two germline ends. This CDR3 spans 14 amino acids. Germline V gives CDR1 MDHEN, CDR2 SYDVKM. The CDR3 loop reads CASSSPGLGNTIYF. The DNA of the CDR3 is TGTGCCAGCAGTTCACCGGGCCTTGGAAACACCATATATTTT.

V is TRBV19 and J is TRBJ1-3; no definite D call. V was pared by 4 bases and J by 2 bases, with 12 bases between. The CDR3 is made up of 15 amino acids. Germline values: CDR1 LNHDA, CDR2 SQIVND (reference sequence). CDR3 sequence reads: CASSTIGGPGNTIYF. The CDR3 region has the DNA TGTGCCAGTAGTACGATTGGAGGCCCTGGAAACACCATATATTTT.

The chain couples TRBV10-1 to TRBJ1-2; no definite D call. Germline loops: CDR1 WNHNN, CDR2 SYGVQD (reference sequence). Between the trimmed V and J ends, which lost 8 bases and 13 bases, there was a span of 11 bases. The CDR3 runs 9 residues. The CDR3 coding sequence is TGCGCCAGCCCCCAGAAGGTCACCTTC. It translates to CASPQKVTF.

This chain connects TRBV7-2 to TRBJ2-1; no firm D call. In germline, CDR1 is SGHTA, CDR2 FQGNSA. The CDR3 covers 13 residues. Trimming cost V 1 base and J 8 bases, with 9 bases left between them. The CDR3 region is CASSLGVRDEQFF. DNA of the CDR3: TGTGCCAGCAGCTTAGGGGTTAGGGATGAGCAGTTCTTC.

This clone showed up just a few times. In DNA, the CDR3 is TGTGCCAGCAGCCAAGAAGATAATAGAGCTTTCTTT. Translated: CASSQEDNRAFF. The chain joins TRBV4-2 to TRBJ1-1; D gene uncertain. Germline V gene lookup returns CDR1 LGHNA and CDR2 YNFKEQ. The CDR3 consists of 12 residues. Trimming left V 0 bases short and J 10 bases short, with 9 bases between.

V usage is TRBV6-2 or TRBV6-3 and J usage is TRBJ1-1; D gene unclear. Trimming removed 0 bases at V and 1 base at J, with 12 bases between. This CDR3 has 16 residues. Germline loops: CDR1 MNHEY, CDR2 SVGEGT. The CDR3 coding sequence is TGTGCCAGCAGTTACTCGTACCGGACGGCGAACACTGAAGCTTTCTTT. Its translation is CASSYSYRTANTEAFF.

V and J are TRBV28 and TRBJ2-1, with 16 bases that match TRBD2. The CDR3 has 16 residues. The germline CDR1 and CDR2 sequences are MDHEN and SYDVKM. Trimming took 6 bases from V and 7 from J; bases not matched to a gene: 6. The CDR3 DNA reads as TGTGCCAGCAGCAGCGGGACTAGCGGGAGGGGGAATGAGCAGTTCTTC. Amino acid sequence: CASSSGTSGRGNEQFF.

This clone was detected only once. The chain employs TRBV15 and TRBJ2-3; 10 nucleotides align to TRBD2. The CDR3 extends over 15 amino acids. The J segment lost 6 bases and the V segment lost 1 base, leaving 4 bases of the junction unmatched. The germline V gene encodes CDR1 LNHNV and CDR2 YYDKDF (reference sequence). CDR3 DNA: TGTGCCACCAGCAGAGGCGGAGCGGGAGGGGATACGCAGTATTTT. It codes for CATSRGGAGGDTQYF.

The J gene is TRBJ2-2, the V gene TRBV29-1, with unresolved D. Germline CDR1 is SQVTM and CDR2 is ANQGSEA. This CDR3 is 12 amino acids long. V dropped 4 bases and J dropped 1 base, with 4 bases sitting between them. This CDR3 reads CSVAGNTGELFF. The CDR3 coding sequence is TGCAGCGTTGCCGGGAACACCGGGGAGCTGTTTTTT.

The chain recombines TRBV14 with TRBJ2-2; either TRBD1 or TRBD2 may fit D (6 bases each). The CDR3 sequence is 14 residues long. CDR1 is SGHDN, CDR2 FVKESK, per germline. The V end lost 10 bases, the J end lost 2 bases, and 14 bases lay between the germline ends. CDR3 amino acids: CATAWGANTGELFF. The DNA for the CDR3 is TGTGCCACCGCGTGGGGGGCAAACACCGGGGAGCTGTTTTTT.

The chain employs TRBV5-1 and TRBJ2-5; D tentatively fits TRBD1 or TRBD2 (5 bases each). V lost 0 bases and J lost 10, with 16 bases in between. CDR1 is SGHRS, CDR2 YFSETQ, per germline. The CDR3 sequence is 14 residues long. In DNA form, the CDR3 reads TGCGCCAGCAGCTTGGGAGGGGACCAAGAGGTCCAGTACTTC. Translated, it gives CASSLGGDQEVQYF.

The gene calls are TRBV28 and TRBJ1-6; D is unresolved. Germline V gene lookup returns CDR1 MDHEN and CDR2 SYDVKM. This CDR3 has 13 amino acids. The ends were cut back, 6 bases at V and 8 bases at J, with 11 bases in the middle. In DNA, the CDR3 is TGTGCCAGCAGCGTTCCTCGAGATTCACCCCTCCACTTT. It codes for CASSVPRDSPLHF.

This clone appeared a single time. The chain carries TRBV30 and TRBJ2-7; no clear D gene. This CDR3 comprises 12 residues. Germline V gene data show CDR1 as GTSNPN and CDR2 as SVGIG (reference sequence). V was trimmed by 2 bases and J by 3 bases, leaving 8 bases between them. The CDR3 is CAWSRVSYEQYF. Written as DNA, the CDR3 is TGTGCCTGGAGTAGGGTCAGCTACGAGCAGTACTTC.

J is TRBJ2-1 and V is TRBV24-1; D not certain. There are 12 residues in the CDR3. CDR1 is KGHDR, CDR2 SFDVKD, per germline. Trimming removed 0 bases from V and 6 bases from J, with 2 bases in between. The CDR3 sequence: CATSDLLNEQFF. The CDR3 DNA sequence: TGTGCCACCAGTGATTTGCTCAATGAGCAGTTCTTC.

The V and J genes are TRBV11-2 and TRBJ2-7, with D hard to call. This CDR3 is 14 amino acids long. Germline assignment: CDR1 SGHAT and CDR2 FQNNGV. The germline V and J ends were trimmed by 5 bases and 0 bases, with 11 bases remaining between them. CDR3 residues: CASSPYVDSYEQYF. CDR3 coding DNA: TGTGCCAGCAGCCCCTACGTGGACTCCTACGAGCAGTACTTC.

This chain links TRBV11-3 with TRBJ2-1; D call uncertain. V lost 1 base and J lost 10, with 5 bases in between. There are 11 residues in the CDR3. Looked up from germline, CDR1 is SGHNT and CDR2 is YENEEA. CDR3 in amino acids: CASSLGGEQFF. In nucleotides, the CDR3 is TGTGCCAGCAGCTTAGGCGGAGAGCAGTTCTTC.

The chain recombines TRBV9 with TRBJ1-5; D ambiguous. CDR3 length equals 15 residues. Looked up from germline, CDR1 is SGDLS and CDR2 is YYNGEE. Trimming shortened V by 0 bases and J by 5 bases, and 12 bases separated the two germline ends. CDR3 region: CASSVDGSAHQPQHF. CDR3 DNA: TGTGCCAGCAGCGTAGATGGCAGTGCCCATCAGCCCCAGCATTTT. The full variable domain, completed using reference TRBV9 and TRBJ1-5, is DSGVTQTPKHLITATGQRVTLRCSPRSGDLSVYWYQQSLDQGLQFLIQYYNGEERAKGNILERFSAQQFPDLHSELNLSSLELGDSALYFCASSVDGSAHQPQHFGDGTRLSIL.

CDR3 coding DNA: TGTGCCACCGGCGGGAGCCAAGAGACCCAGTACTTC. Translating gives CATGGSQETQYF. V and J are TRBV18 and TRBJ2-5; 7 bases align to TRBD2. V shed 10 bases, J shed 1 base, and the junction held 3 bases outside the gene matches. CDR1 KGHSH and CDR2 LQKENI come from the germline V gene. This CDR3 is 12 amino acids long.